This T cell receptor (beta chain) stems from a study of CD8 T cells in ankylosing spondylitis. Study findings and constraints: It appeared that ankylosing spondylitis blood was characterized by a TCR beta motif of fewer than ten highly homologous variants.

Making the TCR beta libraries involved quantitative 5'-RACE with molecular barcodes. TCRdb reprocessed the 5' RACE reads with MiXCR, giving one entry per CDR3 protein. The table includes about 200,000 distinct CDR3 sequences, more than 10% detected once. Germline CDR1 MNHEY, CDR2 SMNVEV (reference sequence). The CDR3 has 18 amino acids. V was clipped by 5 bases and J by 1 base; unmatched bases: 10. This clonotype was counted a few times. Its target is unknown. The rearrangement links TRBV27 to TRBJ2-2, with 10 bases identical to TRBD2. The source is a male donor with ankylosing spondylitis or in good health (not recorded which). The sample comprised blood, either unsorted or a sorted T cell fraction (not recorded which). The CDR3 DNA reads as TGTGCCAGCAGTGCCCTCCCTACTAGCGGGATGAACACCGGGGAGCTGTTTTTT. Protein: CASSALPTSGMNTGELFF.